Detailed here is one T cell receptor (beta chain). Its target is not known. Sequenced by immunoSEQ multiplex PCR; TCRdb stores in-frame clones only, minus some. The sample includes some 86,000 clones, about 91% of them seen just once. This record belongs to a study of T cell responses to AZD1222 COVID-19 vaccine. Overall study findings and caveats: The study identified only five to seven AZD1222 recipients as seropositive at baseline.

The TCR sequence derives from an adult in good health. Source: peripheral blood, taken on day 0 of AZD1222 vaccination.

The CDR3 sequence: CASSLEHLDWKTQYF. CDR3 nucleotide sequence: TGTGCCAGCAGCTTAGAGCACCTAGATTGGAAGACCCAGTACTTC. The gene calls are TRBV7-2 and TRBJ2-5, with no clear D. Germline V gene data show CDR1 as SGHTA and CDR2 as FQGNSA. CDR3 size: 15 residues. V lost 1 base, J lost 6 bases, and 15 bases lay in between. Combining the CDR3 with reference TRBV7-2 and TRBJ2-5 gives the whole variable domain GAGVSQSPSNKVTEKGKDVELRCDPISGHTALYWYRQSLGQGLEFLIYFQGNSAPDKSGLPSDRFSAERTGGSVSTLTIQRTQQEDSAVYLCASSLEHLDWKTQYFGPGTRLLVL.